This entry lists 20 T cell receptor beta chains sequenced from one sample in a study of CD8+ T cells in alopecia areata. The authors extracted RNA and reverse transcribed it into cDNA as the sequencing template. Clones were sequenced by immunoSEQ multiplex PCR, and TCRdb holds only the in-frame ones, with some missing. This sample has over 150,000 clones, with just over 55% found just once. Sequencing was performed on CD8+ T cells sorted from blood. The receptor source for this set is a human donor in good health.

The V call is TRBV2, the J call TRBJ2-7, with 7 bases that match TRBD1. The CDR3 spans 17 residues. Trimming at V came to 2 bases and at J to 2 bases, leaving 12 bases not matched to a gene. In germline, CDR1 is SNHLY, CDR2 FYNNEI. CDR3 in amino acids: CASSETDGHQGAYEQYF. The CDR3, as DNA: TGTGCCAGCAGTGAAACCGACGGGCACCAGGGGGCCTACGAGCAGTACTTC.

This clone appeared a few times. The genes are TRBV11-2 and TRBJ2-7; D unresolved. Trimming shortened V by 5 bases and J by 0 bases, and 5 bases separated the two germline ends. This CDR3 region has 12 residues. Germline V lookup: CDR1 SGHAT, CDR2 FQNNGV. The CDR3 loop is CASSKSSYEQYF. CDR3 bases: TGTGCCAGCAGCAAAAGCTCCTACGAGCAGTACTTC.

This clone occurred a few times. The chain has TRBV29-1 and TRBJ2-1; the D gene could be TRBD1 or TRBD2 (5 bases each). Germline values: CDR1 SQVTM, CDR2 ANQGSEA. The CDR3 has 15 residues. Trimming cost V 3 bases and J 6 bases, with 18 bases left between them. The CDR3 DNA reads TGCAGCGTTGATTCCGGGGACGGTATATCCAATGAGCAGTTCTTC. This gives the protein CSVDSGDGISNEQFF.

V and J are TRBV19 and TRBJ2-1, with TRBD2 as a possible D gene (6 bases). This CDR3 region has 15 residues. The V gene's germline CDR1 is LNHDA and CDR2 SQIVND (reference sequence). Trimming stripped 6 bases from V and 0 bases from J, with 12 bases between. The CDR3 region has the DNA TGTGCCAGTAGACTAGCTGACACCTCCTACAATGAGCAGTTCTTC. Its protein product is CASRLADTSYNEQFF.

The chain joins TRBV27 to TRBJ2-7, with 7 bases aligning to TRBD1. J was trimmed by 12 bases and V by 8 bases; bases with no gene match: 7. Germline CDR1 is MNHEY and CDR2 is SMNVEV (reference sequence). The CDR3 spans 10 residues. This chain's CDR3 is CASYKGQLYF. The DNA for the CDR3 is TGTGCCAGCTACAAGGGACAGCTGTACTTC.

In DNA form, the CDR3 reads TGTGCCAGCAGTGAAAGGGCAGGCCTGGCGGAGACCCAGTACTTC. Amino acid sequence: CASSERAGLAETQYF. The genes are TRBV25-1 and TRBJ2-5; no reliable D call. Germline CDR1 MGHDK, CDR2 SYGVNS. There are 15 residues in the CDR3. The germline V and J ends were trimmed by 2 bases and 5 bases, with 15 bases remaining between them.

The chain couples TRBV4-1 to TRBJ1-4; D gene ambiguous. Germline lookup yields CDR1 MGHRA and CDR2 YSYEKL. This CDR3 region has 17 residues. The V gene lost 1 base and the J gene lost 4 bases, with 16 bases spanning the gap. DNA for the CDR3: TGCGCCAGCAGCCAAGGATTGTTTGGGCAGCTTAATGAAAAACTGTTTTTT. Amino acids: CASSQGLFGQLNEKLFF.

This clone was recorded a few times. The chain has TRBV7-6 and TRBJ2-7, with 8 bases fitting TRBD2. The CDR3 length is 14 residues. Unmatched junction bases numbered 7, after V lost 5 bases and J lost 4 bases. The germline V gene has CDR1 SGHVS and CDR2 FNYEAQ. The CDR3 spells CASSPGAGAYEQYF. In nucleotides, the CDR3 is TGTGCCAGCAGCCCAGGAGCGGGAGCTTACGAGCAGTACTTC.

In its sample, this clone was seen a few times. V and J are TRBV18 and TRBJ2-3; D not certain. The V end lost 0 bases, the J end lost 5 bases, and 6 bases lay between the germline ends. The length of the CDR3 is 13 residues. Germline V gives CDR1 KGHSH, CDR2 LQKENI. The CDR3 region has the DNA TGTGCCAGCTCACCACCGGTTAGAGATACGCAGTATTTT. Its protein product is CASSPPVRDTQYF. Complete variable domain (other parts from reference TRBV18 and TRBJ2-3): NAGVMQNPRHLVRRRGQEARLRCSPMKGHSHVYWYRQLPEEGLKFMVYLQKENIIDESGMPKERFSAEFPKEGPSILRIQQVVRGDSAAYFCASSPPVRDTQYFGPGTRLTVL.

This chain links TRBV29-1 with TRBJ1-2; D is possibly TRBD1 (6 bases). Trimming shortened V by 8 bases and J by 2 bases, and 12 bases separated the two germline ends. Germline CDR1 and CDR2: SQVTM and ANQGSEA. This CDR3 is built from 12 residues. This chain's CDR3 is CSIEGGNYGYTF. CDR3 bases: TGCAGCATAGAGGGGGGGAACTATGGCTACACCTTC.

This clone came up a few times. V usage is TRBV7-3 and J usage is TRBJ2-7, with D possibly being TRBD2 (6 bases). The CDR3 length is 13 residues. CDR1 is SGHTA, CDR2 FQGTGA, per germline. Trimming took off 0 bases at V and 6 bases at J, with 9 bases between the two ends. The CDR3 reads CASSLTKGGEQYF. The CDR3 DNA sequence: TGTGCCAGCAGCTTAACGAAGGGAGGCGAGCAGTACTTC.

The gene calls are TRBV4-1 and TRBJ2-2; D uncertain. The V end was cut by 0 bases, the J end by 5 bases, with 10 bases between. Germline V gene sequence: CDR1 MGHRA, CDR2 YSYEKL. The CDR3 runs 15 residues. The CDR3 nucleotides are TGCGCCAGCAGCCAAGATCCCTCGCCGACCGGGGAGCTGTTTTTT. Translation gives CASSQDPSPTGELFF.

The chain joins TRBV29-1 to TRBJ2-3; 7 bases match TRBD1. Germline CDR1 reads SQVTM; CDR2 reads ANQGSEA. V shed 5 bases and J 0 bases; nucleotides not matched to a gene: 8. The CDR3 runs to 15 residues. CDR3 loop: CSVRSGTESTDTQYF. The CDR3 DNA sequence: TGCAGCGTTCGCTCTGGGACAGAAAGCACAGATACGCAGTATTTT.

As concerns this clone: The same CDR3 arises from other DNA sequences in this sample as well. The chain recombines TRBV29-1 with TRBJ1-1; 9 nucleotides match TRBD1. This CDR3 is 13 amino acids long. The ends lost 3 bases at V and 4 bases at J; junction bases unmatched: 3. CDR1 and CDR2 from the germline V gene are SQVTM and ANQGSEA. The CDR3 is CSVDLGQGTEAFF. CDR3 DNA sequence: TGCAGCGTTGACCTGGGACAGGGCACTGAAGCTTTCTTT.

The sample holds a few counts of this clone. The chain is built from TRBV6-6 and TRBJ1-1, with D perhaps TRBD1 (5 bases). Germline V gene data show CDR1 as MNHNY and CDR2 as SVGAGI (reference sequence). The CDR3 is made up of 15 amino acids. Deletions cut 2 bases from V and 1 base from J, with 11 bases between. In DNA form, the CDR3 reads TGTGCCAGCAGTTACGCGGGGGATGGGAACACTGAAGCTTTCTTT. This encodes CASSYAGDGNTEAFF.

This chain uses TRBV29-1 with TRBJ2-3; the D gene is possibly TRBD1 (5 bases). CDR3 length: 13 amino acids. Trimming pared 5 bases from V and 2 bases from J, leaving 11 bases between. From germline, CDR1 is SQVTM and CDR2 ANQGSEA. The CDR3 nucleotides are TGCAGCGTTATTCAGGGATCCACAGATACGCAGTATTTT. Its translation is CSVIQGSTDTQYF.

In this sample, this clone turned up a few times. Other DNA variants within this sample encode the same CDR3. The chain's CDR3 is CASSEVPGGNQPQHF. The CDR3 DNA is TGTGCCAGCAGTGAGGTTCCCGGGGGGAATCAGCCCCAGCATTTT. The chain uses TRBV6-1 and TRBJ1-5, with a weak D call TRBD1 (5 bases). Trimming stripped 3 bases from V and 4 bases from J, with 13 bases between. There are 15 residues in the CDR3. CDR1 and CDR2 from the germline V gene are MNHNS and SASEGT.

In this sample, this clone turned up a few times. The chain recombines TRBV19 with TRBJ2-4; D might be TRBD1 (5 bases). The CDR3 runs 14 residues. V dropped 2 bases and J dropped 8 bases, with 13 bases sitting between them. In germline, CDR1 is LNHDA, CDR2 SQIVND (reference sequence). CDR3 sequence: CASSILPGSDIQYF. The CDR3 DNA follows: TGTGCCAGTAGTATACTCCCAGGGTCTGACATTCAGTACTTC.

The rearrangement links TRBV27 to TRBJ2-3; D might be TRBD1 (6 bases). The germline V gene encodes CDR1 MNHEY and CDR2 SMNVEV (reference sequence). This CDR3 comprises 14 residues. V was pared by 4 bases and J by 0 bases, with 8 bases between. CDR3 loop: CASSYRVSTDTQYF. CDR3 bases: TGTGCCAGCAGTTACAGGGTGAGCACAGATACGCAGTATTTT.

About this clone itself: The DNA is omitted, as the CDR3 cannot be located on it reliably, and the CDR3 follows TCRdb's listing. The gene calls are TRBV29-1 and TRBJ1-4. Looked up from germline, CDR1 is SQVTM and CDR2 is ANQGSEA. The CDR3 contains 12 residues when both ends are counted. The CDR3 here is CSVDFGNEKLFF.